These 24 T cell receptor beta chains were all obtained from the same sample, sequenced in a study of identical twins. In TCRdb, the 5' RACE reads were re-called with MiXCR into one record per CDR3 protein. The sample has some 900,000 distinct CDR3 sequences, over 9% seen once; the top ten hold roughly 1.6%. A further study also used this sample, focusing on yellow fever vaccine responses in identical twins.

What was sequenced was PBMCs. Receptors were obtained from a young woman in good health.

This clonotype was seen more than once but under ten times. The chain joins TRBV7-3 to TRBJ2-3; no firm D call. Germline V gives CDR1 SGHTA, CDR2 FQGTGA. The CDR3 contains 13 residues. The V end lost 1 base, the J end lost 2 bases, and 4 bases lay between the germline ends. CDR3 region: CASSLMLTDTQYF. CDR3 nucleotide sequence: TGTGCCAGCAGCTTAATGCTCACAGATACGCAGTATTTT.

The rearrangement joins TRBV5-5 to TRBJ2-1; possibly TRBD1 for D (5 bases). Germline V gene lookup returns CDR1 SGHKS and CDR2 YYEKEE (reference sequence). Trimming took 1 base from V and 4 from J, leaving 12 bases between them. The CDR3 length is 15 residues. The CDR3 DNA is TGTGCCAGCAGCTTGCCGAAGGGGTTTTACAATGAGCAGTTCTTC. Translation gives CASSLPKGFYNEQFF.

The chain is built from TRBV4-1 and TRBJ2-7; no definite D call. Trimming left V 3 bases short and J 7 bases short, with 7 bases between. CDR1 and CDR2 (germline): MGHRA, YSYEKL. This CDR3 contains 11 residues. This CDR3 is CASSQGAEQYF. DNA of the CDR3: TGCGCCAGCAGCCAGGGCGCAGAGCAGTACTTC.

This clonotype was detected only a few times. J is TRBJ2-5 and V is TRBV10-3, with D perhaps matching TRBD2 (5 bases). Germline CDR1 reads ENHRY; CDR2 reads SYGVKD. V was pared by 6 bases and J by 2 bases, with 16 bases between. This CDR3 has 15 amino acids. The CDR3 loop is CAISPSSPKQETQYF. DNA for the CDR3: TGTGCCATCAGCCCTAGCTCTCCCAAGCAAGAGACCCAGTACTTC.

The CDR3 DNA is TGTGCCAGCTCACCAAGGGACAGGGGCGGTGAGCAGTTCTTC. Its translation is CASSPRDRGGEQFF. The rearrangement uses TRBV18 and TRBJ2-1; 10 bases agree with TRBD1. The CDR3 runs to 14 residues. Germline V CDR1 and CDR2: KGHSH, LQKENI. The ends lost 2 bases at V and 9 bases at J; junction bases unmatched: 4.

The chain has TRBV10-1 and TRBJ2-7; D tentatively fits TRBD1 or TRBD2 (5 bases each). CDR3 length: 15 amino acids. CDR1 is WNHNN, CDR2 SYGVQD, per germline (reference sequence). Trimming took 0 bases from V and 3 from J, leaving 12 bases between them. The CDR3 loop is CASSESRGRDYEQYF. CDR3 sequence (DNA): TGCGCCAGCAGTGAGTCGAGGGGCAGGGACTACGAGCAGTACTTC.

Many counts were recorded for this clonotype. The CDR3 sequence: CSVEVVLGRGNTIYF. In DNA, the CDR3 is TGCAGCGTTGAAGTTGTTCTGGGACGCGGAAACACCATATATTTT. The chain carries TRBV29-1 and TRBJ1-3, with D perhaps matching TRBD1 (5 bases). The germline V gene encodes CDR1 SQVTM and CDR2 ANQGSEA. The CDR3 is 15 residues long. Trimming pared 1 base from V and 4 bases from J, leaving 14 bases between.

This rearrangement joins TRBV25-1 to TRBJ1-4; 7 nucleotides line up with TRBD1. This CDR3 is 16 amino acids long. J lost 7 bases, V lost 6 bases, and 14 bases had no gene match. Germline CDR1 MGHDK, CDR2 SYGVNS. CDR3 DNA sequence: TGTGCCAGCAGCCCCAATCCGACAGGGCTGGCTGAAAAACTGTTTTTT. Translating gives CASSPNPTGLAEKLFF.

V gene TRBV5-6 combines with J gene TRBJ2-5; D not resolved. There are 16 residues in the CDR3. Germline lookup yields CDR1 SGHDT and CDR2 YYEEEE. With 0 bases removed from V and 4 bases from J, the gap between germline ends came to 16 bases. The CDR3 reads CASSLGVLSTGETQYF. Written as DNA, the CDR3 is TGTGCCAGCAGCTTGGGAGTTCTAAGCACGGGAGAGACCCAGTACTTC.

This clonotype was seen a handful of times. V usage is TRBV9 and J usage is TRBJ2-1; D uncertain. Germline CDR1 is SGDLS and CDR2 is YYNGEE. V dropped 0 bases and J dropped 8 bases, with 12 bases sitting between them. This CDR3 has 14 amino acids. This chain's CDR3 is CASSVETQRDEQFF. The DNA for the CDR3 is TGTGCCAGCAGCGTAGAGACCCAACGCGATGAGCAGTTCTTC.

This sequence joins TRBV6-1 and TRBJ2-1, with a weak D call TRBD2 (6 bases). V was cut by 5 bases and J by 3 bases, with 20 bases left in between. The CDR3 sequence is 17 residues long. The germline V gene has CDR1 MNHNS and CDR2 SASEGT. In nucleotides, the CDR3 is TGTGCCAGCAGTCCGCCGGCGGGACTGGACATCTACAATGAGCAGTTCTTC. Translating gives CASSPPAGLDIYNEQFF.

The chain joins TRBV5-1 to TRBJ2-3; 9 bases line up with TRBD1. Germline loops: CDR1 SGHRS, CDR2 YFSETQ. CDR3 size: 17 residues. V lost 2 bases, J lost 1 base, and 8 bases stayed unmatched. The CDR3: CASSFLTGGSGTDTQYF. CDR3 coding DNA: TGCGCCAGCAGCTTCCTCACAGGGGGCTCAGGCACAGATACGCAGTATTTT. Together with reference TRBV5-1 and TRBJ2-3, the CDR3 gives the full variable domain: KAGVTQTPRYLIKTRGQQVTLSCSPISGHRSVSWYQQTPGQGLQFLFEYFSETQRNKGNFPGRFSGRQFSNSRSEMNVSTLELGDSALYLCASSFLTGGSGTDTQYFGPGTRLTVL.

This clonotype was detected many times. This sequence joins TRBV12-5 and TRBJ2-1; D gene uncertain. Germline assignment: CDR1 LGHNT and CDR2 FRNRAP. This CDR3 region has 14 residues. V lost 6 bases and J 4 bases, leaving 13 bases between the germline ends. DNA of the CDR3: TGTGCTAGTGGACCCCGAGAATTTTACAATGAGCAGTTCTTC. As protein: CASGPREFYNEQFF.

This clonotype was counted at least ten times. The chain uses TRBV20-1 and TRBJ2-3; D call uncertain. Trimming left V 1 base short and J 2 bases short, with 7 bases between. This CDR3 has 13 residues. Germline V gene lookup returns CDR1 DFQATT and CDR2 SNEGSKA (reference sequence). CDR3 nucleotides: TGCAGTGCTAGAGCCCCGTACACAGATACGCAGTATTTT. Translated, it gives CSARAPYTDTQYF.

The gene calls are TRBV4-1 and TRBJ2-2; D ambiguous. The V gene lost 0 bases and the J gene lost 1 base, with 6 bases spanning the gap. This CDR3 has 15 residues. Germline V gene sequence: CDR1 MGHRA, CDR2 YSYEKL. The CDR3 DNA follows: TGCGCCAGCAGCCAAGATTCGGGGAACACCGGGGAGCTGTTTTTT. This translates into CASSQDSGNTGELFF.

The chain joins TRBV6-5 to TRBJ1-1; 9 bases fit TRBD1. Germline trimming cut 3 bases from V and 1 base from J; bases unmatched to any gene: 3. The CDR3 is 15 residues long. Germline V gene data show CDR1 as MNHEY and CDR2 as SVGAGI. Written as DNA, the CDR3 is TGTGCCAGCAGTTATGGGACAGGGTCGAACACTGAAGCTTTCTTT. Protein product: CASSYGTGSNTEAFF.

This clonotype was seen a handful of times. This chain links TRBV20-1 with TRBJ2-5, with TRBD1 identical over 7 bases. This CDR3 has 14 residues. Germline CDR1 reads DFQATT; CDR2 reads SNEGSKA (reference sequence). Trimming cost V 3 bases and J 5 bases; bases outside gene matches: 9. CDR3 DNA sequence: TGCAGTGCTAGTTCCGGGACAGTCAGGGAGACCCAGTACTTC. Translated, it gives CSASSGTVRETQYF.

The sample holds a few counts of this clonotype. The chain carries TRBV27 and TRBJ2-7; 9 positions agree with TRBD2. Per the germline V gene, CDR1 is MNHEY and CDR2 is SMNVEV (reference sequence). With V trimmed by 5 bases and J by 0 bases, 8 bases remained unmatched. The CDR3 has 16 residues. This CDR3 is CASSPRRGGPSYEQYV. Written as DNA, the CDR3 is TGTGCCAGCAGTCCGCGGCGGGGGGGGCCCTCCTACGAGCAGTACGTC.

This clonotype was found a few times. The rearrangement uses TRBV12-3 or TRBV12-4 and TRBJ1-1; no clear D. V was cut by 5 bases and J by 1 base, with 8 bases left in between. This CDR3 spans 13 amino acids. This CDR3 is CASSPVWNTEAFF. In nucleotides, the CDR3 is TGTGCCAGCAGTCCGGTTTGGAACACTGAAGCTTTCTTT.

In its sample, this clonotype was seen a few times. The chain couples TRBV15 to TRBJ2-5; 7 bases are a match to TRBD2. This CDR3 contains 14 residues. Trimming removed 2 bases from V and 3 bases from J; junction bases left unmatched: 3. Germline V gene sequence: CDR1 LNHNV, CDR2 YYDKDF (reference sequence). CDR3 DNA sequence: TGTGCCACCAGCAGACTCGGACTAGAAGAGACCCAGTACTTC. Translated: CATSRLGLEETQYF.

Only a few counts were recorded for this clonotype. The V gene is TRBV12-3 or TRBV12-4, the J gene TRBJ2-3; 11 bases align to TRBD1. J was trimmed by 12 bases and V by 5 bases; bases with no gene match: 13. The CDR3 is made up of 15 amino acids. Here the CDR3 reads CASSPGTGGMVSQYF. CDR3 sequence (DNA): TGTGCCAGCAGTCCCGGGACAGGGGGTATGGTTAGTCAGTATTTT.

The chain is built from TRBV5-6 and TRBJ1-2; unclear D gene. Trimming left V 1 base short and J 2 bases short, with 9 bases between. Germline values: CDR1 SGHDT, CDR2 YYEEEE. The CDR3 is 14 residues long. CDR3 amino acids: CASSLSPPNYGYTF. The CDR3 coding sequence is TGTGCCAGCAGCTTGTCGCCTCCGAACTATGGCTACACCTTC. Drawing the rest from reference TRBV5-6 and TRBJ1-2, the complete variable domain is DAGVTQSPTHLIKTRGQQVTLRCSPKSGHDTVSWYQQALGQGPQFIFQYYEEEERQRGNFPDRFSGHQFPNYSSELNVNALLLGDSALYLCASSLSPPNYGYTFGSGTRLTVV.

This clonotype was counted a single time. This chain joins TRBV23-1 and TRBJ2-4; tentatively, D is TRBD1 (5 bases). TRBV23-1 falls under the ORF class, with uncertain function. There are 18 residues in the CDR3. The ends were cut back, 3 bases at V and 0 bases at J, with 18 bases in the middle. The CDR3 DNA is TGCGCCAGCAGTCACAGGGTGGATGGTCTTATAGCCAAAAACATTCAGTACTTC. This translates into CASSHRVDGLIAKNIQYF.

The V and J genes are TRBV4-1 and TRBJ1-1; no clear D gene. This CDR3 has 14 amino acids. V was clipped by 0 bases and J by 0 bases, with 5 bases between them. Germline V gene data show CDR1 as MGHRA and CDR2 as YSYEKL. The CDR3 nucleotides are TGCGCCAGCAGCCAAGAACCCTTGAACACTGAAGCTTTCTTT. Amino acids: CASSQEPLNTEAFF.